These 6 T cell receptor beta chains were all obtained from the same sample, sequenced in a study of shared clonotypes between healthy human individuals. Some clones are missing from TCRdb's copy, which holds only in-frame ones; the method was immunoSEQ multiplex PCR. The sample has roughly 500,000 clones; 70% to 80% are singletons. Sequenced input: PBMCs. The receptors shown here come from a woman in her 40s in good health. Some clones in this sample may be carry-over from other donors' samples.

This chain uses TRBV29-1 with TRBJ2-1; weak D call: TRBD2 (6 bases). The CDR3 spans 16 residues. CDR1 and CDR2 from the germline V gene are SQVTM and ANQGSEA. V dropped 1 base and J dropped 0 bases, with 13 bases sitting between them. CDR3: CSVEVSSASSYNEQFF. The CDR3 region has the DNA TGCAGCGTTGAAGTCTCTAGCGCCAGCTCCTACAATGAGCAGTTCTTC.

This chain connects TRBV30 to TRBJ1-5; TRBD1 matches at 8 bases. In germline, CDR1 is GTSNPN, CDR2 SVGIG (reference sequence). The CDR3 loop spans 16 amino acids. The junction had 11 bases not matched to a gene; V was cut back by 3 bases and J by 4 bases. The CDR3 nucleotides read TGTGCCTGGAGCAACCCCCGGGACAGGAAGAATCAGCCCCAGCATTTT. Translation gives CAWSNPRDRKNQPQHF.

The chain links TRBV18 to TRBJ1-1; 7 bases line up with TRBD1. CDR3 size: 13 residues. Trimming removed 1 base from V and 6 bases from J; junction bases left unmatched: 2. The V gene's germline CDR1 is KGHSH and CDR2 LQKENI. CDR3 DNA: TGTGCCAGCTCACCACAGGGGGCCGCTGAAGCTTTCTTT. Translation: CASSPQGAAEAFF.

The chain employs TRBV4-3 and TRBJ2-7, with D possibly TRBD1 on 6 matching bases. The CDR3 runs to 14 residues. Trimming took 2 bases from V and 4 from J, leaving 12 bases between them. CDR1 is LGHNA and CDR2 is YSLEER in the germline V gene. Here the CDR3 reads CASSQTLDRYEQYF. Here the CDR3 DNA reads TGCGCCAGCAGCCAAACTTTGGACAGATACGAGCAGTACTTC.

The sample holds a few counts of this clone. The chain uses TRBV7-6 and TRBJ2-2; 11 nucleotides match TRBD2. The germline gives CDR1 SGHVS, CDR2 FNYEAQ. Trimming took 5 bases from V and 3 from J; bases not matched to a gene: 5. This CDR3 has 16 amino acids. The CDR3 sequence is CASSLSGRADTGELFF. The CDR3 DNA reads as TGTGCCAGCAGCCTTAGCGGGAGGGCCGACACCGGGGAGCTGTTTTTT.

This clone was detected a few times. A read error may explain this, as a much larger clone is one base away. The sample holds other DNA sequences that translate to the same CDR3. V and J are TRBV30 and TRBJ2-3; 7 bases map to TRBD2. The CDR3 runs to 12 residues. Germline lookup yields CDR1 GTSNPN and CDR2 SVGIG (reference sequence). The CDR3 DNA is TGTGCCTGGAGTATAGGACTAGTAGGTTCCTCTTTT. The encoded protein is CAWSIGLVGSSF.